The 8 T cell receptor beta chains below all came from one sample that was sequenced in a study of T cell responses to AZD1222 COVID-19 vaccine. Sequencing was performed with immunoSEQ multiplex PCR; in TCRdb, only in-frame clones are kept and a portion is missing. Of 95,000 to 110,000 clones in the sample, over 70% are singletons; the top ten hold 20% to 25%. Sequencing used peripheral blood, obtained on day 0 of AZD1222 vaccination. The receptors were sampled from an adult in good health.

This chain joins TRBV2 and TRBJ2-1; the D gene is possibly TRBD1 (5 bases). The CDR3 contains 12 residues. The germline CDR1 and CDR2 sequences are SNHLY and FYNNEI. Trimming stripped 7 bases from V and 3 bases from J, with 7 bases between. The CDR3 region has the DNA TGTGCCAGCAACAGGTACTACAATGAGCAGTTCTTC. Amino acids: CASNRYYNEQFF. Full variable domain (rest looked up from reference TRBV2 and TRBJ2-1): EPEVTQTPSHQVTQMGQEVILRCVPISNHLYFYWYRQILGQKVEFLVSFYNNEISEKSEIFDDQFSVERPDGSNFTLKIRSTKLEDSAMYFCASNRYYNEQFFGPGTRLTVL.

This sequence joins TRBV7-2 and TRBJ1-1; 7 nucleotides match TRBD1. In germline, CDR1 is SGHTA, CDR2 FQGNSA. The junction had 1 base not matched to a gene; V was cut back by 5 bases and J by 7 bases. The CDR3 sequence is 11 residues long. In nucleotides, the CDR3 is TGTGCCAGCAGCGGACAGGTTGAAGCTTTCTTT. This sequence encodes CASSGQVEAFF.

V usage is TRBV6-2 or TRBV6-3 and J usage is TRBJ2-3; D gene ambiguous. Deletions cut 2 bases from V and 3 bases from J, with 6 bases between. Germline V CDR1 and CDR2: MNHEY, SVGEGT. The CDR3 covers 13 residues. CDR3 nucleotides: TGTGCCAGCAGTTACGTGGGGACAGATACGCAGTATTTT. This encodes CASSYVGTDTQYF.

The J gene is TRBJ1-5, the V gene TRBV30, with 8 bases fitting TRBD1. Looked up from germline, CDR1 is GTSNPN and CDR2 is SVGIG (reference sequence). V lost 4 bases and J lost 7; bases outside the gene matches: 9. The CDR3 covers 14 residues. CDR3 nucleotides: TGTGCCTGGACCCAGGGGGCAAATGGGCAGCCCCAGCATTTT. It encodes CAWTQGANGQPQHF.

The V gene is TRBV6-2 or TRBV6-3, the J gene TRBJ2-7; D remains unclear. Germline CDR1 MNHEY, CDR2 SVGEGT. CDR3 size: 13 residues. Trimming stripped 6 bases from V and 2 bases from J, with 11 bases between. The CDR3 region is CASSLSTPYEQYF. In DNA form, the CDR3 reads TGTGCCAGCAGCCTTAGCACTCCCTACGAGCAGTACTTC.

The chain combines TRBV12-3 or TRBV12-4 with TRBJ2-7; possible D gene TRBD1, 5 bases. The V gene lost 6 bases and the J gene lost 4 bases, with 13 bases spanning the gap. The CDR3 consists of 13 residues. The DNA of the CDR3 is TGTGCCAGCAGCCTAGGACAACGATACGAGCAGTACTTC. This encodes CASSLGQRYEQYF.

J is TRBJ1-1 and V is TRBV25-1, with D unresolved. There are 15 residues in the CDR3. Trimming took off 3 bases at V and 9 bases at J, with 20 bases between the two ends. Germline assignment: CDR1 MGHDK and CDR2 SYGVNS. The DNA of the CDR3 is TGTGCCAGCAGTGATTCAACACGGACCTCAGATAAAGCTTTCTTT. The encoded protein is CASSDSTRTSDKAFF.

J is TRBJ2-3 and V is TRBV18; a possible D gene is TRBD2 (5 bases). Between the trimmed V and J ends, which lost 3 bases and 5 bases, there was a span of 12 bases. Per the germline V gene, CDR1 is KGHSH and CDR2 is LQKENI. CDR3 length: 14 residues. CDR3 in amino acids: CASSPPATKDTQYF. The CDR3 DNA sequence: TGTGCCAGCTCACCGCCCGCGACTAAAGATACGCAGTATTTT.